At least ten counts were recorded for the clone carrying this T cell receptor beta chain. Antigen unknown. In making diagnoses, clinical symptoms, serum thyroxine and TRAb, thyroid ultrasound and orbital computed tomography were all used. There were TCR beta CDR3 regions amplified from RNA transcripts. The HTBI primer set drove a first-round RT-PCR of the TCR CDR3. TCRdb independently ran MiXCR on the multiplex PCR reads; one entry per CDR3 protein. The sample includes 600,000 to 650,000 distinct CDR3 sequences, 15% to 20% of them seen just once. These data originate in a study of T cells in Graves' hyperthyroidism and ophthalmopathy. Findings and caveats of the study: Ophthalmopathy stood apart from stable hyperthyroidism in a 13 V-J model.

The V gene end was trimmed by 7 bases and the J gene end by 5 bases; junction bases not matched to a gene: 2. This CDR3 is built from 12 residues. This receptor was obtained from a woman aged 25 to 39 with Graves' hyperthyroidism. This chain connects TRBV12-3 or TRBV12-4 to TRBJ2-1, with 7 bases aligning to TRBD2. Sequenced: blood. For the CDR3, the DNA is TGTGCCAGCACCCGGGGGGACAATGAGCAGTTCTTC. As protein: CASTRGDNEQFF.